Shown below are 4 T cell receptor beta chains from a single sample sequenced in a study of blood T cell repertoires in COVID-19. Data came from immunoSEQ multiplex PCR; TCRdb stores just in-frame clones and leaves some out. Of 80,000 to 90,000 clones in the sample, approximately 79% were seen once. The sequencing input was peripheral blood. Source of these receptors: a man between 70 and 80 years old with acute or convalescent COVID-19.

The chain carries TRBV5-1 and TRBJ2-1, with 8 bases fitting TRBD2. V trimming: 0 bases; J trimming: 9 bases; junction bases outside the gene matches: 5. The CDR3 consists of 14 residues. The germline gives CDR1 SGHRS, CDR2 YFSETQ. This CDR3 is CASSLAPAGGEQFF. The CDR3 DNA reads TGCGCCAGCAGCTTGGCCCCCGCGGGGGGTGAGCAGTTCTTC.

J is TRBJ1-2 and V is TRBV19; TRBD1 is a possible D gene (5 bases). Germline CDR1 and CDR2: LNHDA and SQIVND (reference sequence). This CDR3 comprises 12 residues. Trimming removed 6 bases from V and 2 bases from J, with 7 bases in between. In DNA, the CDR3 is TGTGCCAGTAGGGGGCGGAACTATGGCTACACCTTC. Protein product: CASRGRNYGYTF.

The chain combines TRBV5-4 with TRBJ2-2; tentative D call: TRBD1 (5 bases). The CDR3 is made up of 14 amino acids. Germline V gene sequence: CDR1 SGHNT, CDR2 YYREEE (reference sequence). The ends were cut back, 3 bases at V and 1 base at J, with 7 bases in the middle. For the CDR3, the DNA is TGTGCCAGCAGCTATACAGGGAACACCGGGGAGCTGTTTTTT. Amino acid sequence: CASSYTGNTGELFF.

V gene TRBV30 combines with J gene TRBJ2-7, with D uncertain. CDR1 GTSNPN and CDR2 SVGIG come from the germline V gene (reference sequence). V shed 5 bases and J shed 5 bases, with 10 bases lying between them. This CDR3 has 11 residues. The CDR3, as DNA: TGTGCCTGGGCCTCCCTAGACGAGCAGTACTTC. Its translation: CAWASLDEQYF.